This T cell receptor (beta chain) was profiled in a study of T cells in Graves' hyperthyroidism and ophthalmopathy. RNA transcripts were the template for amplifying TCR beta CDR3 regions. First-round RT-PCR with HTBI primers amplified the TCR CDR3 region. Each CDR3 protein is one row after TCRdb ran MiXCR on the multiplex PCR reads. The sample lists about 620,000 distinct CDR3 sequences, 15% to 20% seen once, with 3% to 4% in the top ten. This clonotype was found many times. V gave up 10 bases and J gave up 0 bases, with 15 bases separating them. From germline, CDR1 is SNHLY and CDR2 FYNNEI. This CDR3 contains 14 residues. Subjects aged 18 to 65 presented with newly diagnosed hyperthyroidism of less than 2 months' duration. The diagnostic basis comprised clinical symptoms, serum thyroxine and TRAb, thyroid ultrasound and orbital computed tomography.

The sample consisted of blood. The chain couples TRBV2 to TRBJ1-1; no clear D. The TCR sequence derives from a woman aged 25 to 39 with Graves' hyperthyroidism. This CDR3 reads CANKSPEMNTEAFF. In DNA, the CDR3 is TGTGCCAACAAGTCTCCGGAGATGAACACTGAAGCTTTCTTT.